A selection of T cell receptor beta chains follows, all from one sample in a study of long-term antiretroviral therapy in people with HIV. Measured with immunoSEQ multiplex PCR; TCRdb has only the in-frame clones, and not every one. The table shows fewer than 45,000 clones, with 80% occurring only once. The starting material was unsorted PBMCs, obtained 3.4 years after starting antiretroviral therapy. The source of these receptors is a man in his thirties or forties with HIV. CDR3s include the opening cysteine and the closing phenylalanine or tryptophan. The order of the fields is CDR3 protein, CDR3 DNA, D gene, J gene, clone size, V gene. The D gene is left open where the match is weak. Where a row states a size, it is once, few, many or the class of an expanded clone; other rows omit it.

CDR3: CASSRQAYGYTF; DNA: TGTGCCAGCAGCCGACAGGCCTATGGCTACACCTTC; D: NA; J: TRBJ1-2; size: NA; V: TRBV28
CDR3: CASSPSEEEQFF; DNA: TGTGCCAGCAGCCCCAGTGAGGAAGAGCAGTTCTTC; D: NA; J: TRBJ2-1; size: NA; V: TRBV9
CDR3: CASSLGVGTSYEQYF; DNA: TGTGCCAGCAGCTTAGGGGTTGGGACATCCTACGAGCAGTACTTC; D: NA; J: TRBJ2-7; size: NA; V: TRBV11-2
CDR3: CASSLVTQRTGAQYF; DNA: TGTGCCAGCAGCTTAGTAACGCAGCGCACAGGGGCCCAGTACTTC; D: TRBD1; J: TRBJ2-5; size: NA; V: TRBV7-8
CDR3: CASSVSGKNNEQFF; DNA: TGTGCCAGCAGCGTATCCGGGAAAAACAATGAGCAGTTCTTC; D: NA; J: TRBJ2-1; size: NA; V: TRBV9
CDR3: CASSLSVAGGSYNEQFF; DNA: TGTGCCAGCTCACTTTCCGTAGCGGGAGGCTCCTACAATGAGCAGTTCTTC; D: TRBD2; J: TRBJ2-1; size: NA; V: TRBV18
CDR3: CASSLARLAGAYNEQFF; DNA: TGTGCCAGCAGCTTAGCGCGACTAGCGGGAGCCTACAATGAGCAGTTCTTC; D: TRBD2; J: TRBJ2-1; size: few; V: TRBV7-9
CDR3: CATSRVSAGASGYGYTF; DNA: TGTGCCACCAGCAGAGTCTCGGCGGGGGCTTCGGGCTATGGCTACACCTTC; D: NA; J: TRBJ1-2; size: NA; V: TRBV15
CDR3: CASSLGTGAEAFF; DNA: TGTGCCAGCAGCTTAGGGACAGGGGCCGAAGCTTTCTTT; D: TRBD1; J: TRBJ1-1; size: NA; V: TRBV7-9
CDR3: CATGGQPREPQHF; DNA: TGTGCCACCGGGGGGCAGCCCCGAGAGCCCCAGCATTTT; D: NA; J: TRBJ1-5; size: few; V: TRBV2
CDR3: CASSQNGVDTQYF; DNA: TGCGCCAGCAGTCAAAATGGGGTGGATACGCAGTATTTT; D: NA; J: TRBJ2-3; size: NA; V: TRBV5-1
CDR3: CASSSGWTGYNEQFF; DNA: TGTGCCAGCAGCTCAGGGTGGACAGGGTACAATGAGCAGTTCTTC; D: TRBD1; J: TRBJ2-1; size: NA; V: TRBV7-2
CDR3: CASGLAGGRGEQFF; DNA: TGTGCCAGCGGACTAGCGGGAGGGCGGGGTGAGCAGTTCTTC; D: TRBD2; J: TRBJ2-1; size: NA; V: TRBV2
CDR3: CASSIDLRGLSKTGELFF; DNA: TGTGCCAGTAGTATAGATCTGCGGGGGCTTAGTAAGACCGGGGAGCTGTTTTTT; D: NA; J: TRBJ2-2; size: NA; V: TRBV19
CDR3: CASSTHDTYGYTF; DNA: TGTGCCAGTAGTACACACGACACCTATGGCTACACCTTC; D: NA; J: TRBJ1-2; size: NA; V: TRBV19